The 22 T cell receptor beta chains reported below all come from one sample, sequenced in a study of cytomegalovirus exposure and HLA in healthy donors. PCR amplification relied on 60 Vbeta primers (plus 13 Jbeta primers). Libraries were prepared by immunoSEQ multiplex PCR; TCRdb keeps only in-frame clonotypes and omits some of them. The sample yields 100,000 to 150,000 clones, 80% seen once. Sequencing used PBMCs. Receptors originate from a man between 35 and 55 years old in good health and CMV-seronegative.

DNA for the CDR3: TGTGCCAGCAAAACGGGGGGGGTCGCTGAAGCTTTCTTT. Translating gives CASKTGGVAEAFF. This rearrangement joins TRBV6-5 to TRBJ1-1, with D possibly TRBD1 on 5 matching bases. The CDR3 is 13 amino acids. Germline assignment: CDR1 MNHEY and CDR2 SVGAGI. The germline V and J ends were trimmed by 7 bases and 6 bases, with 15 bases remaining between them.

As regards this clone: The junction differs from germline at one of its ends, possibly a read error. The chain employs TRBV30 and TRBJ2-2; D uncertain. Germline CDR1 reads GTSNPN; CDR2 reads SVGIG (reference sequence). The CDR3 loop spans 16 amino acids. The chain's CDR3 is CAWKFGERRNAGELFF. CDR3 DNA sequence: TGTGCCTGGAAATTTGGAGAGAGGCGGAACGCCGGGGAGCTGTTTTTT.

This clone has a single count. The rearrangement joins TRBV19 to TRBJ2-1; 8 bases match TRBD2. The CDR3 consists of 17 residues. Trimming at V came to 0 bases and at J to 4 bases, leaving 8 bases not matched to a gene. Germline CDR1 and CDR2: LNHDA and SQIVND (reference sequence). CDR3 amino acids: CASSIDVYSGAYNEQFF. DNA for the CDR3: TGTGCCAGTAGTATAGACGTCTATAGCGGGGCTTACAATGAGCAGTTCTTC.

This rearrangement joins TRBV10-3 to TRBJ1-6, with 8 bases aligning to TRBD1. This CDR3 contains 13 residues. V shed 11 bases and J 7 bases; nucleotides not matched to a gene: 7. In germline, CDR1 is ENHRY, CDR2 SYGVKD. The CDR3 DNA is TGTGCCCTCCGGACAGGGCTCAATTCACCCCTCCACTTT. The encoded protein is CALRTGLNSPLHF.

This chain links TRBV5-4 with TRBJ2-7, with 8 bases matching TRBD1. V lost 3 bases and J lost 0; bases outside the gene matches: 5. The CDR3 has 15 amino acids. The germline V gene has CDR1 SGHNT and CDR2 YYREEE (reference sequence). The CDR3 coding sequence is TGTGCCAGCAGCTCTCAGGGGGCGAGCTCCTACGAGCAGTACTTC. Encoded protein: CASSSQGASSYEQYF.

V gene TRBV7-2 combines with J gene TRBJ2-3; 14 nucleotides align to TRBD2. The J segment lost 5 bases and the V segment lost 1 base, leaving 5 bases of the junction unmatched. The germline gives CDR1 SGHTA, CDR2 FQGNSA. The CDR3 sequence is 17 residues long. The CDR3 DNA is TGTGCCAGCAGCTTAGAGGGGACTAGCGGGAGTAGAGATACGCAGTATTTT. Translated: CASSLEGTSGSRDTQYF. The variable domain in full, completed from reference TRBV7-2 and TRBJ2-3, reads GAGVSQSPSNKVTEKGKDVELRCDPISGHTALYWYRQSLGQGLEFLIYFQGNSAPDKSGLPSDRFSAERTGGSVSTLTIQRTQQEDSAVYLCASSLEGTSGSRDTQYFGPGTRLTVL.

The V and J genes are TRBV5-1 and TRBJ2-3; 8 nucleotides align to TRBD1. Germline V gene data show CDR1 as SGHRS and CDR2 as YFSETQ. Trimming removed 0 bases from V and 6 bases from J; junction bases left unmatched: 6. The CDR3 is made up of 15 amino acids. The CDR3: CASSLVGTGGDTQYF. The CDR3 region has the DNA TGCGCCAGCAGCTTGGTCGGGACAGGAGGCGATACGCAGTATTTT.

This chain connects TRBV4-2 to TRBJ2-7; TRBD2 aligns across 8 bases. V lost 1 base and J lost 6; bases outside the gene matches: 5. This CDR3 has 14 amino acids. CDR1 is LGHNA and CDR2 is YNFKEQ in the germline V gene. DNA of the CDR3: TGTGCCAGCAGCCAAGGGGTCCTAGCGGGCGAGCAGTACTTC. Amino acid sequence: CASSQGVLAGEQYF.

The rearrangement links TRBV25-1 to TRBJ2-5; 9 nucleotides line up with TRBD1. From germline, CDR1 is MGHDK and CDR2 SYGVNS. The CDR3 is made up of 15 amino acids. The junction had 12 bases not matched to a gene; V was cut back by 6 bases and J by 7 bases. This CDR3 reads CASSELGQGEGTQYF. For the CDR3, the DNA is TGTGCCAGCAGCGAACTGGGACAGGGAGAGGGGACCCAGTACTTC.

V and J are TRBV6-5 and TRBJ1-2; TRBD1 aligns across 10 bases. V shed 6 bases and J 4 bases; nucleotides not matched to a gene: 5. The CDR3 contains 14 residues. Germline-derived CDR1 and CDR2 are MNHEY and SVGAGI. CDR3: CASRADRGPYGYTF. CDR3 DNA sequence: TGTGCCAGCAGAGCAGACAGGGGGCCCTATGGCTACACCTTC.

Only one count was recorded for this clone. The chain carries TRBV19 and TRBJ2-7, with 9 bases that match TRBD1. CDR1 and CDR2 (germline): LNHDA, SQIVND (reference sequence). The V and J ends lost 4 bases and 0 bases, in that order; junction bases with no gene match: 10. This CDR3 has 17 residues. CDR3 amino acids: CASSTLPGTGSSYEQYF. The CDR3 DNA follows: TGTGCCAGTAGTACTCTCCCCGGGACAGGGAGCTCCTACGAGCAGTACTTC.

The CDR3 region is CASNPGTGNTEAFF. The CDR3 region has the DNA TGTGCCAGCAACCCGGGGACAGGGAACACTGAAGCTTTCTTT. This chain uses TRBV7-2 with TRBJ1-1, with 8 nucleotides matching TRBD1. The germline gives CDR1 SGHTA, CDR2 FQGNSA. This CDR3 spans 14 amino acids. V trimming: 7 bases; J trimming: 1 base; junction bases outside the gene matches: 5.

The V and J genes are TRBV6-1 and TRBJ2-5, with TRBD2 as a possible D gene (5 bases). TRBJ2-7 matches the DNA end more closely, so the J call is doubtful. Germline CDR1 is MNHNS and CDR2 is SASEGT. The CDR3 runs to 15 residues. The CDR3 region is CASSEPGLPIDEQYF. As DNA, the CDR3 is TGTGCCAGCAGTGAGCCAGGACTGCCTATCGACGAGCAGTACTTC.

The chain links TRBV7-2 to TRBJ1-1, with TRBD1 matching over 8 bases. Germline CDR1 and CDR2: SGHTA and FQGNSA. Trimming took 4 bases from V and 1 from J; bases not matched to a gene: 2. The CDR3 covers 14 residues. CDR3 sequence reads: CASSSGTGNTEAFF. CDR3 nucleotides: TGTGCCAGCAGCTCCGGGACAGGGAACACTGAAGCTTTCTTT.

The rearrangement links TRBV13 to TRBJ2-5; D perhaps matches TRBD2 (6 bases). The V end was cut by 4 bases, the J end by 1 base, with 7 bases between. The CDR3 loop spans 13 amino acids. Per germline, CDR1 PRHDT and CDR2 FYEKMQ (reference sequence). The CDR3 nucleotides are TGTGCCAGCAGCTCGACTAGCCAAGAGACCCAGTACTTC. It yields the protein CASSSTSQETQYF.

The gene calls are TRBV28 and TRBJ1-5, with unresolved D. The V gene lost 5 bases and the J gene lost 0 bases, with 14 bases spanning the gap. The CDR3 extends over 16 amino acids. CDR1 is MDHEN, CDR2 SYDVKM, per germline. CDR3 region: CASSGSSVYSNQPQHF. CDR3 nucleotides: TGTGCCAGCAGTGGTAGTAGTGTATATAGCAATCAGCCCCAGCATTTT.

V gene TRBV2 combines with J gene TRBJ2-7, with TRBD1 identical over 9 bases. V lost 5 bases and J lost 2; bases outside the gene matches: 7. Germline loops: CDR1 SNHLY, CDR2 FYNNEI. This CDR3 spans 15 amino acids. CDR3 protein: CASSNPGQGTYEQYF. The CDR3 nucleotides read TGTGCCAGCAGTAACCCGGGACAGGGAACCTACGAGCAGTACTTC.

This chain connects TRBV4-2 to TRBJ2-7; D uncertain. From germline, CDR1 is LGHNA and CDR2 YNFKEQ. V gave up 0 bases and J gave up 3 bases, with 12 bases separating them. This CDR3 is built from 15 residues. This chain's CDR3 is CASSQESSDLYEQYF. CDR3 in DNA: TGTGCCAGCAGCCAAGAATCGTCAGATCTCTACGAGCAGTACTTC.

The CDR3 reads CAWSTILRQYF. CDR3 DNA sequence: TGTGCCTGGAGTACTATCCTCCGACAGTACTTC. This chain connects TRBV30 to TRBJ2-7, with D unresolved. Trimming cost V 2 bases and J 10 bases, with 12 bases left between them. The CDR3 is made up of 11 amino acids. Germline V gene lookup returns CDR1 GTSNPN and CDR2 SVGIG (reference sequence).

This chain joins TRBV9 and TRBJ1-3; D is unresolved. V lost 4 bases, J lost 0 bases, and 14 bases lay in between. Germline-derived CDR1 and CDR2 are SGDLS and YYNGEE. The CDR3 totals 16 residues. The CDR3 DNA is TGTGCCAGCAGCCCCCCCGGGTCCTACTCTGGAAACACCATATATTTT. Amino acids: CASSPPGSYSGNTIYF.

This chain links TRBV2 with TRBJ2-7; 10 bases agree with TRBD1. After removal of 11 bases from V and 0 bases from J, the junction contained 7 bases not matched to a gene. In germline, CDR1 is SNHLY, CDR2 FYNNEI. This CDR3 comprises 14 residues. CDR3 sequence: CAAAGTGDSYEQYF. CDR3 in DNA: TGTGCCGCCGCGGGGACAGGGGACTCCTACGAGCAGTACTTC.

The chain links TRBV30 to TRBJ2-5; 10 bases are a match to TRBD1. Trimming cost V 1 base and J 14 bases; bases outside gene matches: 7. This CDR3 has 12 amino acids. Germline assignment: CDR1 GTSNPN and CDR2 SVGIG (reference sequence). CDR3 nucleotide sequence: TGTGCCTGGAGTGCTTCCGGGACAGGGGAATACTTC. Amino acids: CAWSASGTGEYF.